This entry lists 26 T cell receptor beta chains sequenced from one sample in a study of OX40 agonist ivuxolimab in advanced cancers. The data were produced by immunoSEQ multiplex PCR, yet TCRdb's version contains in-frame clones alone and is incomplete. The table shows tens of thousands of clones, with approximately 81% occurring only once. The sequenced sample was CD4+ or CD8+ T cells sorted from blood, obtained in a trial of the OX40 agonist ivuxolimab. The receptors derive from an adult with an advanced solid tumor such as melanoma, head and neck, liver or kidney cancer.

The rearrangement joins TRBV5-4 to TRBJ1-1; D is unclear. This CDR3 has 13 amino acids. V was pared by 4 bases and J by 3 bases, with 10 bases between. The germline V gene encodes CDR1 SGHNT and CDR2 YYREEE (reference sequence). The CDR3 nucleotides read TGTGCCAGCAGCCGCCCTATGGACACTGAAGCTTTCTTT. It translates to CASSRPMDTEAFF.

In DNA form, the CDR3 reads TGTGCCAGCAGCTTCAGGCCAGCGGGCTCCTCCTACAATGAGCAGTTCTTC. As protein: CASSFRPAGSSYNEQFF. The chain joins TRBV7-9 to TRBJ2-1; TRBD2 might be the D (6 bases). Germline V gene sequence: CDR1 SEHNR, CDR2 FQNEAQ (reference sequence). V was trimmed by 3 bases and J by 0 bases, leaving 15 bases between them. This CDR3 spans 17 amino acids.

This clone came up a few times. The chain uses TRBV5-1 and TRBJ1-4; 9 bases match TRBD1. Germline CDR1 and CDR2: SGHRS and YFSETQ. V shed 0 bases, J shed 7 bases, and the junction held 1 base outside the gene matches. The CDR3 length is 14 residues. CDR3 sequence reads: CASSLDRGREKLFF. In nucleotides, the CDR3 is TGCGCCAGCAGCTTGGACAGGGGGCGTGAAAAACTGTTTTTT.

This chain uses TRBV4-3 with TRBJ2-1; 10 bases agree with TRBD2. Germline assignment: CDR1 LGHNA and CDR2 YSLEER. The CDR3 spans 20 residues. The V and J ends lost 0 bases and 5 bases, in that order; junction bases with no gene match: 16. This CDR3 reads CASSQDWGGILLAGNNEQFF. The CDR3 DNA is TGCGCCAGCAGCCAAGATTGGGGGGGCATCTTACTAGCGGGGAACAATGAGCAGTTCTTC.

This chain joins TRBV5-1 and TRBJ1-1; tentative D call: TRBD1 (6 bases). V lost 1 base, J lost 1 base, and 14 bases lay in between. CDR1 is SGHRS, CDR2 YFSETQ, per germline. There are 16 residues in the CDR3. In DNA form, the CDR3 reads TGCGCCAGCAGCTTGCTTGGGGGCCGAGAGAACACTGAAGCTTTCTTT. Protein: CASSLLGGRENTEAFF.

The chain has TRBV6-5 and TRBJ1-1, with D perhaps matching TRBD1 (5 bases). Trimming removed 10 bases at V and 8 bases at J, with 17 bases between. The CDR3 runs to 12 residues. The V gene's germline CDR1 is MNHEY and CDR2 SVGAGI. As DNA, the CDR3 is TGTGCCATCTTTTCGGGGGGAGGGGAAGCTTTCTTT. Translated: CAIFSGGGEAFF.

The chain carries TRBV19 and TRBJ1-2; tentative D call: TRBD1 (5 bases). The CDR3 is 15 amino acids. Trimming removed 8 bases at V and 3 bases at J, with 19 bases between. Germline V lookup: CDR1 LNHDA, CDR2 SQIVND (reference sequence). This CDR3 is CASAGAGEAYYGYTF. As DNA, the CDR3 is TGTGCCAGTGCAGGAGCGGGGGAGGCGTACTATGGCTACACCTTC.

The V gene is TRBV28, the J gene TRBJ1-4; TRBD1 aligns across 9 bases. Unmatched junction bases numbered 6, after V lost 2 bases and J lost 8 bases. This CDR3 contains 15 residues. The germline gives CDR1 MDHEN, CDR2 SYDVKM. The CDR3 DNA reads as TGTGCCAGCAGTTTACCTGGGACAGGGTACGAAAAACTGTTTTTT. Amino acids: CASSLPGTGYEKLFF.

This clone appeared a single time. This chain connects TRBV5-1 to TRBJ2-3; D is perhaps TRBD2 (6 bases). The CDR3 is 15 residues long. Looked up from germline, CDR1 is SGHRS and CDR2 is YFSETQ. Between the trimmed V and J ends, which lost 3 bases and 2 bases, there was a span of 13 bases. CDR3 region: CASSSGTGVTDTQYF. CDR3 sequence (DNA): TGCGCCAGCAGCTCAGGAACGGGAGTCACAGATACGCAGTATTTT.

The V and J genes are TRBV21-1 and TRBJ2-7; the table's D call, TRBD2, has no DNA check behind it. TRBV21-1 is a pseudogene segment. The CDR3 has 16 residues. DNA of the CDR3: TGTGCCAGCAGCAACACCTCCGGGGGGGGGTCCTACGAGCAGTACTTC. Residues: CASSNTSGGGSYEQYF.

The CDR3 here is CASSLRGVNYNEQFF. CDR3 in DNA: TGTGCCAGCAGCTTACGGGGAGTGAACTACAATGAGCAGTTCTTC. The V gene is TRBV7-2, the J gene TRBJ2-1; the D gene is possibly TRBD2 (5 bases). The CDR3 length is 15 residues. Between the trimmed V and J ends, which lost 2 bases and 3 bases, there was a span of 11 bases. Germline V gives CDR1 SGHTA, CDR2 FQGNSA.

V and J are TRBV2 and TRBJ1-5; D unclear. Trimming took off 2 bases at V and 7 bases at J, with 9 bases between the two ends. CDR3 length: 13 residues. CDR1 is SNHLY, CDR2 FYNNEI, per germline. The CDR3 DNA reads as TGTGCCAGCAGTGAATTTACCGACCAGCCCCAGCATTTT. It yields the protein CASSEFTDQPQHF. The full variable domain, in which reference TRBV2 and TRBJ1-5 provide the parts outside the CDR3, is EPEVTQTPSHQVTQMGQEVILRCVPISNHLYFYWYRQILGQKVEFLVSFYNNEISEKSEIFDDQFSVERPDGSNFTLKIRSTKLEDSAMYFCASSEFTDQPQHFGDGTRLSIL.

The chain uses TRBV19 and TRBJ2-5; 8 bases agree with TRBD1. The CDR3 is 15 amino acids. Germline V lookup: CDR1 LNHDA, CDR2 SQIVND (reference sequence). V shed 5 bases and J 5 bases; nucleotides not matched to a gene: 10. CDR3 region: CASSETGTGDETQYF. CDR3 nucleotides: TGTGCCAGTAGTGAAACCGGGACAGGAGACGAGACCCAGTACTTC.

Here the CDR3 DNA reads TGTGCCAGCAGCTTCACCGGGACAGGGTTCTCCTACGAGCAGTACTTC. This gives the protein CASSFTGTGFSYEQYF. The genes are TRBV13 and TRBJ2-7; 9 bases map to TRBD1. This CDR3 comprises 16 residues. The junction had 6 bases not matched to a gene; V was cut back by 3 bases and J by 0 bases. The germline gives CDR1 PRHDT, CDR2 FYEKMQ (reference sequence).

CDR3 loop: CASSSPGTGVHGYTF. The CDR3 DNA is TGTGCCAGCAGTTCCCCCGGGACAGGGGTTCATGGCTACACCTTC. The chain joins TRBV28 to TRBJ1-2; 10 bases fit TRBD1. CDR1 and CDR2 (germline): MDHEN, SYDVKM. This CDR3 has 15 residues. V dropped 4 bases and J dropped 6; count of bases not matched to a gene: 8.

V and J are TRBV19 and TRBJ1-2; D is undetermined. There are 13 residues in the CDR3. The V end lost 6 bases, the J end lost 8 bases, and 16 bases lay between the germline ends. Germline CDR1 is LNHDA and CDR2 is SQIVND (reference sequence). CDR3 residues: CASRNRALDGYTF. The CDR3 DNA sequence: TGTGCCAGTAGGAACCGGGCCCTTGACGGCTACACCTTC.

The V gene is TRBV19, the J gene TRBJ2-5; D gene ambiguous. The germline V gene encodes CDR1 LNHDA and CDR2 SQIVND (reference sequence). This CDR3 comprises 14 residues. Trimming removed 10 bases at V and 2 bases at J, with 17 bases between. Here the CDR3 reads CATTVGVGQETQYF. The DNA of the CDR3 is TGTGCCACTACTGTCGGTGTGGGACAAGAGACCCAGTACTTC.

This chain joins TRBV2 and TRBJ1-1; no definite D call. The germline CDR1 and CDR2 sequences are SNHLY and FYNNEI. V shed 4 bases and J shed 2 bases, with 11 bases lying between them. The CDR3 has 14 residues. CDR3 region: CASSGNTYNTEAFF. CDR3 in DNA: TGTGCCAGCAGTGGAAACACCTACAACACTGAAGCTTTCTTT.

The rearrangement links TRBV5-4 to TRBJ2-3; 9 positions agree with TRBD2. This CDR3 has 16 amino acids. Germline V gene sequence: CDR1 SGHNT, CDR2 YYREEE (reference sequence). V lost 4 bases, J lost 5 bases, and 11 bases stayed unmatched. The CDR3 bases are TGTGCCAGCAGCGTACGTGCGGGAGGGCCGGGAGATACGCAGTATTTT. Amino acid sequence: CASSVRAGGPGDTQYF. Supplemented by reference TRBV5-4 and TRBJ2-3, the full variable domain reads ETGVTQSPTHLIKTRGQQVTLRCSSQSGHNTVSWYQQALGQGPQFIFQYYREEENGRGNFPPRFSGLQFPNYSSELNVNALELDDSALYLCASSVRAGGPGDTQYFGPGTRLTVL.

This chain joins TRBV4-3 and TRBJ2-6; D unclear. This CDR3 is 16 amino acids long. V was cut by 0 bases and J by 3 bases, with 9 bases left in between. Germline values: CDR1 LGHNA, CDR2 YSLEER. CDR3 residues: CASSQDSENGANVLTF. CDR3 DNA sequence: TGCGCCAGCAGCCAAGATTCTGAGAATGGGGCCAACGTCCTGACTTTC.

The chain links TRBV5-1 to TRBJ2-1; no definite D call. CDR3 size: 12 residues. V lost 5 bases, J lost 5 bases, and 8 bases lay in between. Germline lookup yields CDR1 SGHRS and CDR2 YFSETQ. CDR3 DNA sequence: TGCGCCAGCAGATGGGCGGACAATGAGCAGTTCTTC. As protein: CASRWADNEQFF. The whole variable domain, filled in from reference TRBV5-1 and TRBJ2-1, reads KAGVTQTPRYLIKTRGQQVTLSCSPISGHRSVSWYQQTPGQGLQFLFEYFSETQRNKGNFPGRFSGRQFSNSRSEMNVSTLELGDSALYLCASRWADNEQFFGPGTRLTVL.

By its share, this clone is medium-sized. The chain couples TRBV11-2 to TRBJ2-5, with 7 bases matching TRBD2. This CDR3 comprises 15 residues. J gave up 3 bases and V 5 bases, and 9 bases lay outside the gene matches. The germline V gene has CDR1 SGHAT and CDR2 FQNNGV. In DNA form, the CDR3 reads TGTGCCAGCAGCCAGAGGGGAGGGGTCAAAGAGACCCAGTACTTC. Translated: CASSQRGGVKETQYF.

A few counts support this clone. J is TRBJ2-1 and V is TRBV18; D ambiguous. In germline, CDR1 is KGHSH, CDR2 LQKENI. CDR3 size: 14 residues. V was trimmed by 6 bases and J by 5 bases, leaving 14 bases between them. The CDR3 protein is CASSPKQGHNEQFF. DNA of the CDR3: TGTGCCAGCTCCCCAAAACAAGGCCACAATGAGCAGTTCTTC.

The chain has TRBV29-1 and TRBJ2-3; the match to TRBD2 covers 13 bases. Per germline, CDR1 SQVTM and CDR2 ANQGSEA. V was pared by 3 bases and J by 2 bases, with 17 bases of the junction left unmatched. The CDR3 is made up of 20 amino acids. Here the CDR3 DNA reads TGCAGCGTTGATTACGAGACTAGCGGGAGGCCCAGCCAGGTCACAGATACGCAGTATTTT. Amino acid sequence: CSVDYETSGRPSQVTDTQYF.

The CDR3 bases are TGCGCCAGCAGCCAAGATAGTCAGATGAACACTGAAGCTTTCTTT. Protein: CASSQDSQMNTEAFF. The J gene is TRBJ1-1, the V gene TRBV4-3; D remains unclear. Trimming cost V 0 bases and J 0 bases, with 8 bases left between them. The CDR3 has 15 residues. Germline lookup yields CDR1 LGHNA and CDR2 YSLEER.

The rearrangement links TRBV19 to TRBJ1-1, with D unresolved. The CDR3 length is 12 residues. V lost 3 bases and J 4 bases, leaving 6 bases between the germline ends. Germline V CDR1 and CDR2: LNHDA, SQIVND (reference sequence). This CDR3 reads CASSIASTEAFF. CDR3 nucleotide sequence: TGTGCCAGTAGTATTGCTAGCACTGAAGCTTTCTTT.